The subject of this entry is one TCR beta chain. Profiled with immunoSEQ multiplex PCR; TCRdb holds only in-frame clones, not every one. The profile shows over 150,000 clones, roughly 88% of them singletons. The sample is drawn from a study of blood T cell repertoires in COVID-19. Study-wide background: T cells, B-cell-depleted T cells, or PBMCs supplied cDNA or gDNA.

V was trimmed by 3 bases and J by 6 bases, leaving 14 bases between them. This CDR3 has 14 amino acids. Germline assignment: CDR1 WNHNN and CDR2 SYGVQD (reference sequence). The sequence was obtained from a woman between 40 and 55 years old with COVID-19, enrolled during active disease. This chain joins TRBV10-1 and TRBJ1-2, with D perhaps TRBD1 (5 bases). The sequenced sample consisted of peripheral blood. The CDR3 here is CASSERGGRNGYTF. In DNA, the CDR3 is TGCGCCAGCAGTGAAAGGGGAGGTCGAAATGGCTACACCTTC.